A selection of T cell receptor beta chains follows, all from one sample in a study of shared clonotypes between healthy human individuals. Sequenced by immunoSEQ multiplex PCR; TCRdb stores in-frame clones only, minus some. Of over a million clones in the sample, about 98.5% are singletons; the top ten hold approximately 0.38%. The sequencing input was naive CD4+ T cells sorted from blood. All receptors come from a man under 40 in good health. The CDR3 runs from the conserved cysteine through the conserved F or W. The D gene is left open where the match is weak. Only part of the rows carry a size: once, few, many, or a class if the clone is expanded.

>-|14|TRBV18|TRBJ1-5|-
CASSQDSAGQPQHF
TGTGCCAGCTCCCAAGACTCCGCGGGTCAGCCCCAGCATTTT
>-|15|TRBV5-6|TRBJ2-7|TRBD2
CASSAISGVTYEQYF
TGTGCCAGCAGCGCCATTAGCGGGGTAACCTACGAGCAGTACTTC
>-|16|TRBV4-3|TRBJ1-3|-
CASSQDWKALGNTIYF
TGCGCCAGCAGCCAAGATTGGAAGGCATTAGGAAACACCATATATTTT
>-|13|TRBV5-6|TRBJ2-5|TRBD1
CAGHSRGLGTQYF
TGTGCCGGACATTCCAGGGGGCTGGGGACCCAGTACTTC
>-|16|TRBV5-4|TRBJ2-3|TRBD2
CASSSPREGGTDTQYF
TGTGCCAGCAGCTCCCCGCGGGAGGGGGGGACAGATACGCAGTATTTT
>-|14|TRBV7-6|TRBJ2-3|-
CASSLVGTPDTQYF
TGTGCCAGCAGCTTAGTAGGGACTCCAGATACGCAGTATTTT
>once|14|TRBV5-1|TRBJ2-6|-
CASSGVSGANVLTF
TGCGCCAGCAGCGGAGTCTCTGGGGCCAACGTCCTGACTTTC
>once|13|TRBV30|TRBJ1-1|-
CAWTDTGTTEAFF
TGTGCCTGGACGGATACAGGGACTACTGAAGCTTTCTTT
>-|12|TRBV5-1|TRBJ2-1|-
CASSLELNEQFF
TGCGCCAGCAGCTTAGAGTTAAATGAGCAGTTCTTC
>-|13|TRBV6-5|TRBJ2-7|-
CASSSPGFYEQYF
TGTGCCAGCAGTTCCCCAGGGTTCTACGAGCAGTACTTC
>-|15|TRBV7-9|TRBJ2-7|-
CASSSRQNKGFEQYF
TGTGCCAGCAGCTCCCGACAGAACAAAGGGTTCGAGCAGTACTTC
>-|14|TRBV5-1|TRBJ2-5|-
CASSLGGNSETQYF
TGCGCCAGCAGCTTGGGTGGAAATTCAGAGACCCAGTACTTC
>-|13|TRBV29-1|TRBJ2-3|-
CSAAGQYTDTQYF
TGCAGCGCCGCGGGGCAGTACACAGATACGCAGTATTTT
>-|16|TRBV11-3|TRBJ2-3|TRBD2
CASSRVLAGGGDTQYF
TGTGCCAGCAGCCGCGTGTTAGCGGGAGGGGGAGATACGCAGTATTTT
>-|12|TRBV29-1|TRBJ2-1|-
CSVEVGYNEQFF
TGCAGCGTTGAAGTCGGATACAATGAGCAGTTCTTC
>-|14|TRBV9|TRBJ1-2|TRBD1
CASSVVTGGRGYTF
TGTGCCAGCAGCGTCGTCACAGGGGGCAGGGGCTACACCTTC
>-|16|TRBV10-1|TRBJ2-1|TRBD2
CASSPTSGRLHNEQFF
TGCGCCAGCAGTCCGACTAGCGGGAGGCTCCACAATGAGCAGTTCTTC
>-|17|TRBV18|TRBJ2-3|TRBD1
CASSPPLDRGSTDTQYF
TGTGCCAGCTCACCCCCCTTAGACAGGGGGAGCACAGATACGCAGTATTTT
>-|16|TRBV7-9|TRBJ2-1|TRBD2
CASSVTSGRTHNEQFF
TGTGCCAGCAGTGTTACTAGCGGGAGGACCCACAATGAGCAGTTCTTC
>-|17|TRBV11-2|TRBJ1-4|-
CASSLGRFRATNEKLFF
TGTGCCAGCAGCTTAGGTCGGTTCAGAGCAACTAATGAAAAACTGTTTTTT
>-|16|TRBV7-3|TRBJ2-3|-
CASSYLALQPTDTQYF
TGTGCCAGCAGTTACCTAGCTCTTCAACCCACAGATACGCAGTATTTT
>-|12|TRBV5-5|TRBJ2-7|-
CASSYGHYEQYF
TGTGCCAGCAGCTACGGACACTACGAGCAGTACTTC
>-|14|TRBV5-4|TRBJ1-3|-
CASSPEVFGNTIYF
TGTGCCAGCAGCCCTGAGGTGTTTGGAAACACCATATATTTT
>-|13|TRBV7-3|TRBJ2-5|-
CASSPRPGETQYF
TGTGCCAGCAGCCCCCGTCCCGGGGAGACCCAGTACTTC
>once|16|TRBV9|TRBJ2-3|TRBD1
CASSALRTGHTDTQYF
TGTGCCAGCAGCGCCCTTCGGACAGGGCACACAGATACGCAGTATTTT
>-|14|TRBV5-1|TRBJ2-7|-
CASSRSTLSYEQYF
TGCGCCAGCAGCCGATCGACCCTGTCCTACGAGCAGTACTTC
>-|15|TRBV30|TRBJ2-1|TRBD1
CAWSVNRGAYNEQFF
TGTGCCTGGAGTGTAAACAGGGGAGCCTACAATGAGCAGTTCTTC
>-|13|TRBV6-5|TRBJ1-2|TRBD1
CASRNQGVGGYTF
TGTGCCAGCAGGAATCAGGGGGTTGGCGGCTACACCTTC
>-|14|TRBV6-4|TRBJ2-3|-
CASSVSGKADTQYF
TGTGCCAGCAGTGTTTCGGGGAAGGCAGATACGCAGTATTTT
>-|13|TRBV28|TRBJ2-1|-
CASSLGGADEQFF
TGTGCCAGCAGTTTGGGGGGGGCGGATGAGCAGTTCTTC
>-|15|TRBV19|TRBJ2-7|-
CASSIGQGVSYEQYF
TGTGCCAGTAGTATAGGTCAGGGAGTGTCCTACGAGCAGTACTTC
>-|14|TRBV15|TRBJ1-2|TRBD1
CATSRATGGAGYTF
TGTGCCACCAGCAGAGCCACAGGGGGCGCGGGCTACACCTTC
>-|12|TRBV11-2|TRBJ2-1|-
CASTSTYNEQFF
TGTGCCAGCACCTCCACATACAATGAGCAGTTCTTC
>once|15|TRBV5-4|TRBJ1-2|-
CASSPVGGRNYGYTF
TGTGCCAGCAGCCCCGTGGGGGGCAGGAACTATGGCTACACCTTC
>-|13|TRBV11-2|TRBJ2-1|-
CASSLVTEHEQFF
TGTGCCAGCAGCTTAGTAACAGAGCATGAGCAGTTCTTC
>-|18|TRBV4-1|TRBJ1-1|TRBD1
CASSQRTRDRVSRAEAFF
TGCGCCAGCAGCCAACGTACACGGGACAGGGTAAGTAGGGCTGAAGCTTTCTTT
>-|11|TRBV29-1|TRBJ2-5|TRBD2
CSVGLAETQYF
TGCAGCGTTGGACTAGCTGAGACCCAGTACTTC
>-|15|TRBV5-1|TRBJ2-1|-
CASSLGGRTYNEQFF
TGCGCCAGCAGCTTGGGCGGCAGAACCTACAATGAGCAGTTCTTC
>-|15|TRBV18|TRBJ1-1|-
CASSPPAQGNTEAFF
TGTGCCAGCTCACCACCGGCGCAAGGGAACACTGAAGCTTTCTTT
>-|12|TRBV10-3|TRBJ1-1|-
CAISELNTEAFF
TGTGCCATCAGTGAGTTAAACACTGAAGCTTTCTTT